This T cell receptor beta chain was found in a study of blood T cells in healthy people across ages. Aged about 6 to 90, donors were systemically healthy Caucasians from Russia. Study results and caveats: Expanded clonotype shifts may have been confounded, as the donors had an unknown CMV status.

CDR3 size: 16 residues. Germline V CDR1 and CDR2: SGHRS, YFSETQ. The V and J ends lost 6 bases and 3 bases, in that order; junction bases with no gene match: 6. PCR was performed a second time for about 6 to 12 cycles using a sample-barcoded 5' primer and a J-beta primer mix. Each cDNA molecule was tagged by a template-switch adaptor that had 12 random nucleotides. A single record per CDR3 protein comes from TCRdb applying MiXCR to the 5' RACE reads. In the table there are about a million distinct CDR3 sequences, around 48% of which are singletons. This clonotype was seen a few times. Antigen: not known.

Sequenced input: blood. This sequence was found in a man younger than 40 in good health. The chain joins TRBV5-1 to TRBJ1-4; TRBD1 matches 12 bases. Written as DNA, the CDR3 is TGCGCCAGCAAAGGGACAGGGGGCGCTTCTAATGAAAAACTGTTTTTT. Protein sequence: CASKGTGGASNEKLFF.